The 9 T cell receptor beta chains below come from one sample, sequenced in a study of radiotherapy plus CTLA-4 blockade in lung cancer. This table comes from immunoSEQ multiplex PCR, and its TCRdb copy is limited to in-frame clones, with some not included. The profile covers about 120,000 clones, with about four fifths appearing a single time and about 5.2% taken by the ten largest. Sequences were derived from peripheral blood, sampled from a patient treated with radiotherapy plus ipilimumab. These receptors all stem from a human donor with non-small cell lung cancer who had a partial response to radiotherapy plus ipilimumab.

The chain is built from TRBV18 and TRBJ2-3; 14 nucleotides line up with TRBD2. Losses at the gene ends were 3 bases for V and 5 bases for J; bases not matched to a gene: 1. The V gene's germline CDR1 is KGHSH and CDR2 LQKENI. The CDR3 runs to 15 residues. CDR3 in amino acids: CASSPGTSGRDTQYF. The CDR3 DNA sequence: TGTGCCAGCTCACCGGGGACTAGCGGGAGAGATACGCAGTATTTT.

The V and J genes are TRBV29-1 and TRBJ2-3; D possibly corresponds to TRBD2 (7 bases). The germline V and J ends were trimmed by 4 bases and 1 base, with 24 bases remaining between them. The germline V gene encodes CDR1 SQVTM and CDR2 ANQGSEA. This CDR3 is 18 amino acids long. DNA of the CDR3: TGCAGCGTTGGTGGCCGGGGGGCCCCAGGTATTGGCACAGATACGCAGTATTTT. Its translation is CSVGGRGAPGIGTDTQYF.

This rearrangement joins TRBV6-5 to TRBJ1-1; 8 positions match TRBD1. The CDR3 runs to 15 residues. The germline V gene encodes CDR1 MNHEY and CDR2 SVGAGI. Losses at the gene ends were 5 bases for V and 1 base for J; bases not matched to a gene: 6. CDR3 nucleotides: TGTGCCAGCAGTGGGAGACAGGGGACGAACACTGAAGCTTTCTTT. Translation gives CASSGRQGTNTEAFF.

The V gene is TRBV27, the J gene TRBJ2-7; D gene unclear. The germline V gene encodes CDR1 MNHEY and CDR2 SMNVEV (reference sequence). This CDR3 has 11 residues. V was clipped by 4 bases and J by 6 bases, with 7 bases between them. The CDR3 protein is CASSSVFEQYF. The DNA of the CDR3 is TGTGCCAGCAGTTCCGTATTCGAGCAGTACTTC.

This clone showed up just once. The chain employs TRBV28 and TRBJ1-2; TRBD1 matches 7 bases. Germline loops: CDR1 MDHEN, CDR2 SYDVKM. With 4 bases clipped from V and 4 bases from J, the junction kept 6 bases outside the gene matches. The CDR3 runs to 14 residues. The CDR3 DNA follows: TGTGCCAGCAGTTACAGGGGCGCGTCCTATGGCTACACCTTC. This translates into CASSYRGASYGYTF.

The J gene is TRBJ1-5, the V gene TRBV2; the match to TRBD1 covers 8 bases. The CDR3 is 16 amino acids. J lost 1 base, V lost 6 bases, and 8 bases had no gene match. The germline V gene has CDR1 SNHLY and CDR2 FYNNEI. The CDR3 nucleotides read TGTGCCAGCAGGGCTACAGGGGGTGGGAGCAATCAGCCCCAGCATTTT. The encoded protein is CASRATGGGSNQPQHF. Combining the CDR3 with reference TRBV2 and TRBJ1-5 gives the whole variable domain EPEVTQTPSHQVTQMGQEVILRCVPISNHLYFYWYRQILGQKVEFLVSFYNNEISEKSEIFDDQFSVERPDGSNFTLKIRSTKLEDSAMYFCASRATGGGSNQPQHFGDGTRLSIL.

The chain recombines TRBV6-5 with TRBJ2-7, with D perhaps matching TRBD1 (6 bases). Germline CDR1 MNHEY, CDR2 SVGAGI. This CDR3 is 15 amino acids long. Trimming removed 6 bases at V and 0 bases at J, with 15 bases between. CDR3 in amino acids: CASRPYQGSSYEQYV. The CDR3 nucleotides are TGTGCCAGCAGACCCTACCAGGGGAGCTCCTACGAGCAGTACGTC.

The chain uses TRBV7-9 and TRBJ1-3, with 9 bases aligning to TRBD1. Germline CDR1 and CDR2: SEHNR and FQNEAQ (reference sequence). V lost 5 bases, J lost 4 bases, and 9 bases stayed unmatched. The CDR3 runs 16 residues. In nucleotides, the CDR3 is TGTGCCAGCAGCCCCTGGGACAGGGTGGAAGGAAACACCATATATTTT. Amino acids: CASSPWDRVEGNTIYF.

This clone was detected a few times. For the CDR3, the DNA is TGTGCCAGCAGCTTGGGTAGCGGGAGAAACATTCAGTACTTC. This codes for CASSLGSGRNIQYF. The rearrangement joins TRBV5-6 to TRBJ2-4; TRBD2 agrees at 9 bases. The CDR3 is 14 residues long. Germline CDR1 and CDR2: SGHDT and YYEEEE. V lost 0 bases, J lost 6 bases, and 1 base stayed unmatched.